Listed here are 25 T cell receptor beta chains from one sample, sequenced in a study of blood T cell repertoires in COVID-19. Data came from immunoSEQ multiplex PCR; TCRdb stores just in-frame clones and leaves some out. The sample contains roughly 300,000 clones, 86% of which appear only once. The sample was PBMCs or T cells enriched from blood (not recorded which). All receptors derive from a man younger than 40 who had recovered from COVID-19.

As concerns this clone: The same CDR3 can be traced to other DNA sequences in this sample. V usage is TRBV7-9 and J usage is TRBJ2-7; 8 nucleotides agree with TRBD2. With 3 bases clipped from V and 4 bases from J, the junction kept 11 bases outside the gene matches. Per germline, CDR1 SEHNR and CDR2 FQNEAQ (reference sequence). This CDR3 is 16 amino acids long. The CDR3 region is CASSLGLAGGGYEQYF. DNA of the CDR3: TGTGCCAGCAGCTTGGGTCTAGCGGGCGGTGGGTACGAGCAGTACTTC.

J is TRBJ1-5 and V is TRBV10-3; possibly TRBD1 for D (6 bases). The CDR3 sequence is 14 residues long. Trimming stripped 3 bases from V and 4 bases from J, with 10 bases between. Germline CDR1 and CDR2: ENHRY and SYGVKD. The CDR3 protein is CAISDRTENQPQHF. CDR3 DNA sequence: TGTGCCATCAGTGATCGGACAGAGAATCAGCCCCAGCATTTT.

This clone was picked up one time. This chain links TRBV11-2 with TRBJ2-7; D is ambiguous. This CDR3 is 11 amino acids long. Trimming took 5 bases from V and 4 from J, leaving 6 bases between them. CDR1 is SGHAT and CDR2 is FQNNGV in the germline V gene. The chain's CDR3 is CASSLQYEQYF. In DNA, the CDR3 is TGTGCCAGCAGCCTCCAGTACGAGCAGTACTTC.

This chain links TRBV2 with TRBJ2-2; 8 bases fit TRBD2. Germline V gene lookup returns CDR1 SNHLY and CDR2 FYNNEI. This CDR3 is built from 15 residues. Germline trimming cut 7 bases from V and 6 bases from J; bases unmatched to any gene: 10. The CDR3 reads CASTPFSGGSGELFF. Here the CDR3 DNA reads TGTGCCAGCACCCCATTCAGCGGGGGCTCCGGGGAGCTGTTTTTT.

This clone was seen only once. The CDR3 loop reads CASSLGSSGWYEQFF. Written as DNA, the CDR3 is TGCGCCAGCAGCTTGGGATCTAGCGGGTGGTATGAGCAGTTCTTC. The chain employs TRBV5-1 and TRBJ2-1, with TRBD2 identical over 8 bases. The trim removed 0 bases at V and 8 bases at J, leaving 7 bases unmatched. This CDR3 spans 15 amino acids. Germline CDR1 reads SGHRS; CDR2 reads YFSETQ.

This chain uses TRBV5-1 with TRBJ2-3; 9 bases match TRBD1. Trimming removed 0 bases from V and 6 bases from J; junction bases left unmatched: 2. Per the germline V gene, CDR1 is SGHRS and CDR2 is YFSETQ. The length of the CDR3 is 14 residues. CDR3 protein: CASSLDRGRDTQYF. CDR3 nucleotide sequence: TGCGCCAGCAGCTTGGACAGGGGGCGGGATACGCAGTATTTT.

A single count supports this clone. The CDR3 nucleotides are TGTGCCAGCAGCTTACCGAGGACGGGGAAGCTCTCTGGAAACACCATATATTTT. It specifies CASSLPRTGKLSGNTIYF. The V call is TRBV7-8, the J call TRBJ1-3; D is undetermined. With 2 bases removed from V and 0 bases from J, the gap between germline ends came to 17 bases. This CDR3 is 18 amino acids long. The germline V gene encodes CDR1 SGHVS and CDR2 FQNEAQ.

The V gene is TRBV19, the J gene TRBJ1-3; D not certain. CDR3 length: 16 residues. Germline V gene data show CDR1 as LNHDA and CDR2 as SQIVND (reference sequence). Trimming took off 4 bases at V and 0 bases at J, with 13 bases between the two ends. The CDR3 sequence: CASSTPGKSSGNTIYF. Written as DNA, the CDR3 is TGTGCCAGTAGTACTCCCGGGAAGAGCTCTGGAAACACCATATATTTT.

The chain recombines TRBV27 with TRBJ1-1; TRBD1 matches 11 bases. Germline lookup yields CDR1 MNHEY and CDR2 SMNVEV (reference sequence). There are 16 residues in the CDR3. After removal of 0 bases from V and 5 bases from J, the junction contained 5 bases not matched to a gene. CDR3 loop: CASSLSDRGLYTEAFF. In DNA, the CDR3 is TGTGCCAGCAGTTTATCGGACAGGGGGCTTTATACTGAAGCTTTCTTT.

The chain links TRBV19 to TRBJ1-2; D perhaps matches TRBD1 (5 bases). The V end was cut by 7 bases, the J end by 4 bases, with 10 bases between. This CDR3 contains 12 residues. Germline V gene lookup returns CDR1 LNHDA and CDR2 SQIVND (reference sequence). Written as DNA, the CDR3 is TGTGCCAGTAAAGGTAGGGGCTATGGCTACACCTTC. Protein product: CASKGRGYGYTF.

The genes are TRBV19 and TRBJ1-1; unclear D gene. The CDR3 runs 12 residues. Germline V gene lookup returns CDR1 LNHDA and CDR2 SQIVND (reference sequence). The V end was cut by 1 base, the J end by 5 bases, with 5 bases between. CDR3 coding DNA: TGTGCCAGTAGTATAGGGCATACTGAAGCTTTCTTT. Amino acid sequence: CASSIGHTEAFF.

The rearrangement links TRBV7-2 to TRBJ1-2, with D perhaps TRBD1 (6 bases). Germline lookup yields CDR1 SGHTA and CDR2 FQGNSA. The CDR3 has 15 amino acids. V was clipped by 3 bases and J by 0 bases, with 11 bases between them. As DNA, the CDR3 is TGTGCCAGCAGCTTGTCAGGGGCCTCTAACTATGGCTACACCTTC. It specifies CASSLSGASNYGYTF.

The chain combines TRBV11-1 with TRBJ1-2; no clear D gene. CDR1 is SGHAT, CDR2 FQDESV, per germline (reference sequence). CDR3 length: 14 amino acids. The V end was cut by 1 base, the J end by 2 bases, with 8 bases between. The CDR3: CASSLEGGNYGYTF. The CDR3 bases are TGTGCCAGCAGCTTAGAAGGAGGAAACTATGGCTACACCTTC.

This clone turned up a few times. The gene calls are TRBV5-1 and TRBJ1-2; D gene ambiguous. Germline values: CDR1 SGHRS, CDR2 YFSETQ. V was pared by 4 bases and J by 0 bases, with 16 bases between. This CDR3 spans 16 amino acids. The CDR3 reads CASSKESGPSNYGYTF. The CDR3, as DNA: TGCGCCAGCAGCAAAGAAAGTGGCCCCTCTAACTATGGCTACACCTTC.

This clone turned up a few times. This chain links TRBV7-6 with TRBJ2-1; TRBD1 agrees at 7 bases. V shed 1 base and J 3 bases; nucleotides not matched to a gene: 3. CDR1 and CDR2 (germline): SGHVS, FNYEAQ. The CDR3 has 15 amino acids. CDR3: CASSLVTGVYNEQFF. In nucleotides, the CDR3 is TGTGCCAGCAGCTTAGTCACAGGGGTCTACAATGAGCAGTTCTTC.

This sequence joins TRBV19 and TRBJ1-2; D perhaps matches TRBD1 (6 bases). This CDR3 has 18 amino acids. V was trimmed by 5 bases and J by 6 bases, leaving 28 bases between them. Germline V lookup: CDR1 LNHDA, CDR2 SQIVND (reference sequence). CDR3 sequence (DNA): TGTGCCAGTAGTGATGTAGTCGGCAGGGGCATTTTCGCTGATGGCTACACCTTC. Protein sequence: CASSDVVGRGIFADGYTF.

The chain carries TRBV14 and TRBJ2-3; D not certain. Germline assignment: CDR1 SGHDN and CDR2 FVKESK. The CDR3 extends over 12 amino acids. Between the trimmed V and J ends, which lost 6 bases and 2 bases, there was a span of 6 bases. CDR3 sequence: CASSPYTDTQYF. CDR3 DNA: TGTGCCAGCAGTCCCTACACAGATACGCAGTATTTT.

The V and J genes are TRBV6-1 and TRBJ1-4, with D tentatively TRBD1 (6 bases). Deletions cut 3 bases from V and 6 bases from J, with 17 bases between. There are 16 residues in the CDR3. The germline gives CDR1 MNHNS, CDR2 SASEGT. The CDR3 spells CASSDGQNPNHEKLFF. The CDR3 DNA reads as TGTGCCAGCAGTGACGGACAGAATCCGAACCATGAAAAACTGTTTTTT.

J is TRBJ2-7 and V is TRBV6-5; D is uncertain. The CDR3 is 12 residues long. CDR1 and CDR2 (germline): MNHEY, SVGAGI. Trimming stripped 7 bases from V and 2 bases from J, with 9 bases between. Here the CDR3 reads CASTAGPYEQYF. Written as DNA, the CDR3 is TGTGCCAGCACCGCAGGCCCCTACGAGCAGTACTTC.

The rearrangement uses TRBV28 and TRBJ1-2, with 8 bases identical to TRBD1. CDR1 is MDHEN and CDR2 is SYDVKM in the germline V gene. V gave up 5 bases and J gave up 0 bases; unmatched junction bases: 5. The CDR3 runs to 15 residues. The CDR3 here is CASSTTGGTNYGYTF. The DNA of the CDR3 is TGTGCCAGCAGTACCACAGGGGGGACTAACTATGGCTACACCTTC.

As concerns this clone: Other DNA sequences within the sample encode an identical CDR3. This chain joins TRBV5-1 and TRBJ2-7, with 7 bases lining up with TRBD1. Trimming cost V 0 bases and J 2 bases; bases outside gene matches: 2. Germline CDR1 and CDR2: SGHRS and YFSETQ. This CDR3 contains 14 residues. CDR3 in DNA: TGCGCCAGCAGCTTGGGGCAGGGGGCCTACGAGCAGTACTTC. Translating it yields CASSLGQGAYEQYF.

This chain joins TRBV2 and TRBJ2-2, with TRBD2 matching over 10 bases. J lost 3 bases, V lost 10 bases, and 11 bases had no gene match. Germline lookup yields CDR1 SNHLY and CDR2 FYNNEI. The CDR3 consists of 16 residues. CDR3 protein: CATRSGGASHTGELFF. The CDR3 bases are TGTGCCACACGGAGCGGGGGGGCCTCGCACACCGGGGAGCTGTTTTTT.

This chain connects TRBV11-3 to TRBJ1-1, with D uncertain. Germline V gene lookup returns CDR1 SGHNT and CDR2 YENEEA. Trimming removed 5 bases from V and 0 bases from J, with 10 bases in between. The CDR3 is 14 residues long. The CDR3: CASSPTGLNTEAFF. CDR3 bases: TGTGCCAGCAGCCCCACGGGGTTGAACACTGAAGCTTTCTTT.

This sequence joins TRBV19 and TRBJ2-7, with TRBD1 identical over 10 bases. This CDR3 has 14 residues. V lost 3 bases and J lost 5; bases outside the gene matches: 4. From germline, CDR1 is LNHDA and CDR2 SQIVND (reference sequence). This chain's CDR3 is CASSIGTGVDEQYF. The CDR3 DNA follows: TGTGCCAGTAGTATTGGGACAGGGGTTGACGAGCAGTACTTC.

J is TRBJ2-3 and V is TRBV7-8; 7 bases align to TRBD1. J lost 0 bases, V lost 5 bases, and 5 bases had no gene match. The CDR3 covers 15 residues. Germline values: CDR1 SGHVS, CDR2 FQNEAQ. The CDR3 DNA reads TGTGCCAGCAGCCAAGGACAGGCTAGCACAGATACGCAGTATTTT. Translating it yields CASSQGQASTDTQYF.